This T cell receptor (beta chain) was captured in a study of shared clonotypes between healthy human individuals. Concerning this clone: The target antigen is unknown. Other nucleotide sequences in the sample specify the same CDR3.

Per the germline V gene, CDR1 is LNHDA and CDR2 is SQIVND (reference sequence). The CDR3 length is 14 residues. Trimming took 1 base from V and 1 from J; bases not matched to a gene: 0. Study-wide points: Since donors were few, the genetic and exposure-history diversity represented was limited.

Per the authors' pipeline: There were no quality scores in the junction-only immunoSEQ sequences, so filtering differed. The table came from immunoSEQ multiplex PCR; TCRdb's copy has only in-frame clones and leaves some out. V and J calls and clone size are given by that table; D and trimming were obtained from the DNA. The table shows 550,000 to 600,000 clones, with just over 75% occurring only once. The sample comprised PBMCs. The sequence came from a woman aged 40 to 55 in good health. Some clones in this sample may be carry-over from other donors' samples. This sequence joins TRBV19 and TRBJ1-1; TRBD1 matches 7 bases. Here the CDR3 DNA reads TGTGCCAGTAGTATAGGACAGGGGAACACTGAAGCTTTCTTT. Translation gives CASSIGQGNTEAFF.